Shown below are 26 T cell receptor beta chains from a single sample sequenced in a study of post-analysis software for immune sequencing data. Overall study results and limits: In patients, five or six TRBV segments were more frequent than in controls, with TRBV5-6, TRBV5-1 and TRBV20-1 among them.

The TCR beta cDNA libraries contained unique molecular identifiers. One entry per CDR3 protein results from TCRdb running MiXCR on the PCR reads. The sample consists of around 400,000 distinct CDR3 sequences, over 30% of them appearing once. These receptors have no known antigen. The sample comprised blood. These TCRs come from a girl aged 2 to 10 with multiple sclerosis.

About this clonotype: The junction departs from germline at one end; a sequencing error may be responsible. In DNA form, the CDR3 reads TGTGCCAGCAGTTTATCGGACAGCCTCCGCTCCCACGAGCAGTACTTC. Translation: CASSLSDSLRSHEQYF. J is TRBJ2-7 and V is TRBV27; D is possibly TRBD1 (6 bases). The CDR3 has 16 amino acids. Germline values: CDR1 MNHEY, CDR2 SMNVEV (reference sequence).

The sample holds a few counts of this clonotype. The chain employs TRBV4-3 and TRBJ2-7; TRBD1 agrees at 7 bases. V lost 4 bases to trimming and J lost 0 bases; unmatched junction nucleotides: 6. This CDR3 spans 15 amino acids. Germline V gene sequence: CDR1 LGHNA, CDR2 YSLEER. The CDR3 sequence: CASSRQDRSSYEQYF. Here the CDR3 DNA reads TGCGCCAGCAGCCGGCAGGACAGGAGCTCCTACGAGCAGTACTTC.

The J gene is TRBJ2-2, the V gene TRBV12-3 or TRBV12-4; no reliable D call. The CDR3 runs 15 residues. Trimming removed 3 bases at V and 0 bases at J, with 8 bases between. CDR3 loop: CASSLVRANTGELFF. CDR3 sequence (DNA): TGTGCCAGCAGTTTGGTCAGAGCGAACACCGGGGAGCTGTTTTTT.

This clonotype was observed a few times. The gene calls are TRBV15 and TRBJ2-1; D call uncertain. The CDR3 totals 17 residues. The V gene's germline CDR1 is LNHNV and CDR2 YYDKDF (reference sequence). V dropped 5 bases and J dropped 6 bases, with 23 bases sitting between them. The CDR3 loop is CATSAKRARNIRNEQFF. The CDR3 DNA reads TGTGCCACCAGCGCAAAAAGAGCAAGGAATATACGCAATGAGCAGTTCTTC.

The V and J genes are TRBV15 and TRBJ2-5, with D maybe TRBD2 (7 bases). With 0 bases removed from V and 2 bases from J, the gap between germline ends came to 16 bases. The length of the CDR3 is 17 residues. From germline, CDR1 is LNHNV and CDR2 YYDKDF (reference sequence). The CDR3 reads CATSRDGGARGQETQYF. CDR3 bases: TGTGCCACCAGCAGAGATGGGGGGGCGAGAGGGCAAGAGACCCAGTACTTC.

This chain connects TRBV28 to TRBJ2-3, with 7 bases matching TRBD1. Per germline, CDR1 MDHEN and CDR2 SYDVKM. CDR3 length: 16 amino acids. V dropped 8 bases and J dropped 3; count of bases not matched to a gene: 14. CDR3 bases: TGTGCCAGCCCCCCGACAGGGAGTGTTGGGACAGATACGCAGTATTTT. Translated: CASPPTGSVGTDTQYF. Full variable domain (outside the CDR3, taken from reference TRBV28 and TRBJ2-3): DVKVTQSSRYLVKRTGEKVFLECVQDMDHENMFWYRQDPGLGLRLIYFSYDVKMKEKGDIPEGYSVSREKKERFSLILESASTNQTSMYLCASPPTGSVGTDTQYFGPGTRLTVL.

This clonotype was counted only a few times. V usage is TRBV2 and J usage is TRBJ2-1; 8 bases fit TRBD2. Germline V gene data show CDR1 as SNHLY and CDR2 as FYNNEI. The CDR3 length is 16 residues. Trimming at V came to 2 bases and at J to 5 bases, leaving 8 bases not matched to a gene. Written as DNA, the CDR3 is TGTGCCAGCAGTGAAACGGGACTAGACCTTGACAATGAGCAGTTCTTC. Translated, it gives CASSETGLDLDNEQFF.

This clonotype appeared a few times. Here the CDR3 reads CASSDLAGGYYNEQFF. The CDR3 region has the DNA TGTGCCAGCAGCGACCTAGCGGGAGGGTACTACAATGAGCAGTTCTTC. The chain is built from TRBV9 and TRBJ2-1; 12 bases match TRBD2. The V segment lost 3 bases and the J segment 3 bases; nucleotides outside the gene matches: 4. The CDR3 covers 16 residues. Germline V gene sequence: CDR1 SGDLS, CDR2 YYNGEE.

The chain recombines TRBV12-3 or TRBV12-4 with TRBJ1-1; D is possibly TRBD1 (5 bases). The CDR3 is 16 amino acids. V was shortened by 5 bases and J by 4 bases, with 20 bases between the two germline ends. The CDR3 sequence is CASSHIDKFGGTEAFF. DNA for the CDR3: TGTGCCAGCAGTCATATCGACAAGTTCGGGGGCACTGAAGCTTTCTTT.

J is TRBJ1-1 and V is TRBV7-8; 11 bases agree with TRBD1. The CDR3 covers 18 residues. The germline V gene encodes CDR1 SGHVS and CDR2 FQNEAQ. V lost 5 bases to trimming and J lost 7 bases; unmatched junction nucleotides: 18. The CDR3 DNA is TGTGCCAGCAGCCCACCCAAATGGACAGGGGGCGCGTATGGTGAAGCTTTCTTT. It specifies CASSPPKWTGGAYGEAFF.

This chain links TRBV4-1 with TRBJ1-4; 7 nucleotides match TRBD1. The CDR3 length is 16 residues. The trim removed 2 bases at V and 1 base at J, leaving 4 bases unmatched. CDR1 and CDR2 (germline): MGHRA, YSYEKL. The CDR3 region is CASSQRQGGTNEKLFF. The CDR3 nucleotides read TGCGCCAGCAGCCAAAGACAGGGTGGAACTAATGAAAAACTGTTTTTT.

This chain links TRBV20-1 with TRBJ2-6; maybe TRBD2 (6 bases). V gave up 6 bases and J gave up 0 bases, with 12 bases separating them. The CDR3 loop spans 15 amino acids. Per germline, CDR1 DFQATT and CDR2 SNEGSKA (reference sequence). This chain's CDR3 is CSARDFRSGANVLTF. CDR3 nucleotide sequence: TGCAGTGCGAGGGACTTCCGCTCTGGGGCCAACGTCCTGACTTTC.

This sequence joins TRBV20-1 and TRBJ1-2; 8 bases are a match to TRBD1. With V trimmed by 3 bases and J by 4 bases, 10 bases remained unmatched. CDR3 length equals 15 residues. Germline CDR1 reads DFQATT; CDR2 reads SNEGSKA (reference sequence). The CDR3 region is CSARAAGGLFYGYTF. CDR3 DNA sequence: TGCAGTGCTAGGGCTGCAGGGGGCTTGTTCTATGGCTACACCTTC.

This clonotype was detected a few times. The chain joins TRBV5-5 to TRBJ2-3; 7 positions match TRBD1. The junction had 7 bases not matched to a gene; V was cut back by 3 bases and J by 0 bases. From germline, CDR1 is SGHKS and CDR2 YYEKEE (reference sequence). This CDR3 comprises 16 residues. The CDR3 bases are TGTGCCAGCAGCTATACAGGACAGGCTAGCACAGATACGCAGTATTTT. Its translation: CASSYTGQASTDTQYF.

CDR3: CASSQVRTANTGELFF. The CDR3 DNA reads TGCGCCAGCAGCCAAGTTAGGACGGCGAACACCGGGGAGCTGTTTTTT. This sequence joins TRBV4-1 and TRBJ2-2, with D uncertain. Germline CDR1 is MGHRA and CDR2 is YSYEKL. The germline V and J ends were trimmed by 1 base and 0 bases, with 9 bases remaining between them. CDR3 size: 16 residues.

The sample holds one count of this clonotype. The chain combines TRBV6-5 with TRBJ1-4; the match to TRBD1 covers 7 bases. J lost 8 bases, V lost 6 bases, and 15 bases had no gene match. The germline CDR1 and CDR2 sequences are MNHEY and SVGAGI. This CDR3 region has 16 residues. The CDR3 spells CASSRQGVRAEEKLFF. The CDR3 DNA sequence: TGTGCCAGCAGCAGACAGGGTGTGCGGGCGGAGGAAAAACTGTTTTTT.

Points on this clonotype: One end of the junction does not line up with germline, which may come from a read error. The V and J genes are TRBV7-2 and TRBJ2-3; TRBD1 might be the D (6 bases). Germline V gene data show CDR1 as SGHTA and CDR2 as FQGNSA. This CDR3 has 15 amino acids. CDR3 nucleotides: TGTGCCAGCAGCTACTCCCTGGGGGCCACAGATACACAGTATTTT. Its translation is CASSYSLGATDTQYF.

The V call is TRBV10-2, the J call TRBJ1-5, with TRBD1 identical over 8 bases. The V gene end was trimmed by 4 bases and the J gene end by 9 bases; junction bases not matched to a gene: 8. This CDR3 has 14 amino acids. Germline CDR1 and CDR2: WSHSY and SAAADI. For the CDR3, the DNA is TGCGCCAGCAGTGGGGGCAGGGGGCAAAGGCCCCAGCATTTT. Residues: CASSGGRGQRPQHF.

This clonotype has just a few counts. The rearrangement uses TRBV7-8 and TRBJ2-1, with 7 bases that match TRBD2. The CDR3 runs 17 residues. From germline, CDR1 is SGHVS and CDR2 FQNEAQ. Trimming removed 1 base from V and 7 bases from J; junction bases left unmatched: 13. Here the CDR3 reads CASSLVLAPGTMNEQFF. CDR3 DNA: TGTGCCAGCAGCTTAGTTTTGGCGCCGGGGACTATGAATGAGCAGTTCTTC.

The chain recombines TRBV10-3 with TRBJ1-5; weak D call: TRBD1 (5 bases). The germline CDR1 and CDR2 sequences are ENHRY and SYGVKD. V was trimmed by 4 bases and J by 1 base, leaving 8 bases between them. There are 14 residues in the CDR3. CDR3 DNA sequence: TGTGCCATCAGTGCCGGGGGAAGCAATCAGCCCCAGCATTTT. Translated, it gives CAISAGGSNQPQHF.

The chain uses TRBV28 and TRBJ2-1; 8 nucleotides agree with TRBD1. V shed 6 bases and J 8 bases; nucleotides not matched to a gene: 15. Per the germline V gene, CDR1 is MDHEN and CDR2 is SYDVKM. The CDR3 sequence is 16 residues long. The CDR3, as DNA: TGTGCCAGCAGCTCACTGACAGGGGTGATAGGCGATGAGCAGTTCTTC. Protein: CASSSLTGVIGDEQFF. Looking up the rest from reference TRBV28 and TRBJ2-1 gives the full variable domain: DVKVTQSSRYLVKRTGEKVFLECVQDMDHENMFWYRQDPGLGLRLIYFSYDVKMKEKGDIPEGYSVSREKKERFSLILESASTNQTSMYLCASSSLTGVIGDEQFFGPGTRLTVL.

In its sample, this clonotype was seen a few times. V gene TRBV10-3 combines with J gene TRBJ2-1, with D maybe TRBD1 (6 bases). This CDR3 is 12 amino acids long. Germline CDR1 and CDR2: ENHRY and SYGVKD. The V and J ends lost 8 bases and 8 bases respectively, with 13 bases between them. The DNA for the CDR3 is TGTGCCATCGGCGAGAGGGGGTATGAGCAGTTCTTC. It codes for CAIGERGYEQFF.

V usage is TRBV5-1 and J usage is TRBJ2-3; D is possibly TRBD1 (5 bases). V lost 3 bases to trimming and J lost 2 bases, with 16 bases between them. This CDR3 region has 16 residues. Germline CDR1 is SGHRS and CDR2 is YFSETQ. In DNA, the CDR3 is TGCGCCAGCAGCTCGGATTCAGGGCGGAACACAGATACGCAGTATTTT. Translating gives CASSSDSGRNTDTQYF.

This clonotype was counted only a few times. The genes are TRBV5-1 and TRBJ1-2, with D uncertain. Trimming pared 1 base from V and 3 bases from J, leaving 7 bases between. This CDR3 region has 13 residues. Germline V lookup: CDR1 SGHRS, CDR2 YFSETQ. CDR3 in DNA: TGCGCCAGCAGCTTGTTAGCAGACTATGGCTACACCTTC. It translates to CASSLLADYGYTF.

The chain is built from TRBV13 and TRBJ2-1, with 10 bases identical to TRBD2. Trimming removed 5 bases from V and 3 bases from J; junction bases left unmatched: 19. Looked up from germline, CDR1 is PRHDT and CDR2 is FYEKMQ (reference sequence). This CDR3 comprises 20 residues. The CDR3 coding sequence is TGTGCCAGCAGCCTTTCGTCCGGTGAGACGGGGACTAGCGTCTACAATGAGCAGTTCTTC. The encoded protein is CASSLSSGETGTSVYNEQFF.

V gene TRBV27 combines with J gene TRBJ2-1, with no clear D. V gave up 2 bases and J gave up 8 bases, with 10 bases separating them. This CDR3 has 13 residues. The germline CDR1 and CDR2 sequences are MNHEY and SMNVEV (reference sequence). The CDR3 DNA sequence: TGTGCCAGCAGTTTAACCTCGAGCCATGAGCAGTTCTTC. This codes for CASSLTSSHEQFF.